What follows describes a single T cell receptor beta chain. No antigen is known for it. The source of the sample is a study of cytomegalovirus exposure and HLA in healthy donors. Study conclusions and caveats: Looking again later, the authors saw that most CMV-associated TCR beta chains seemed HLA-restricted.

The PCR ran on 60 Vbeta and 13 Jbeta primers. Clones were sequenced by immunoSEQ multiplex PCR, and TCRdb holds only the in-frame ones, with some missing. The sample carries around 170,000 clones, 80% recorded once. This CDR3 region has 12 residues. Trimming at V came to 5 bases and at J to 6 bases, leaving 4 bases not matched to a gene. Looked up from germline, CDR1 is MNHEY and CDR2 is SVGAGI. The receptor was isolated from a woman aged 25 to 39 in good health and CMV-seronegative. V is TRBV6-5 and J is TRBJ2-7; TRBD1 agrees at 7 bases. The sample consisted of PBMCs. The CDR3 protein is CASSRDRVEQYF. CDR3 nucleotides: TGTGCCAGCAGTCGTGACAGGGTCGAGCAGTACTTC.